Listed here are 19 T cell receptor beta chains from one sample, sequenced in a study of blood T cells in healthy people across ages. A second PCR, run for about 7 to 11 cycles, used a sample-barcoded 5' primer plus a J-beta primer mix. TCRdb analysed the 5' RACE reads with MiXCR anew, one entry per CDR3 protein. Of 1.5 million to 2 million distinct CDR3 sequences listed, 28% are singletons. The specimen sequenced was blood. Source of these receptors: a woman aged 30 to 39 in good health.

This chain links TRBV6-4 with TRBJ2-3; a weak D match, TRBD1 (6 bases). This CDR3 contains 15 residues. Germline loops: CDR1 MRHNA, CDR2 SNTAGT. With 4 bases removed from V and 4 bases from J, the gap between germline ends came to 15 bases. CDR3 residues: CASSAIVGGADTQYF. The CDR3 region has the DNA TGTGCCAGCAGTGCCATAGTTGGGGGCGCAGATACGCAGTATTTT.

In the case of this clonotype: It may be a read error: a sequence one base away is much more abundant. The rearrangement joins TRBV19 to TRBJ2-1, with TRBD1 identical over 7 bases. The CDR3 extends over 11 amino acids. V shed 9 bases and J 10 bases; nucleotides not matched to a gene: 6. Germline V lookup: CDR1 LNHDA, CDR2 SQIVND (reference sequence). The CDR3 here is CASRGFSEQFF. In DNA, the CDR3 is TGTGCCAGCAGGGGGTTCTCCGAGCAGTTCTTC.

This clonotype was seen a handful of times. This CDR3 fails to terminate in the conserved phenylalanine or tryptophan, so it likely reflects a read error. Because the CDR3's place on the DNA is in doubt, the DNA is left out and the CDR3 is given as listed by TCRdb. The CDR3 sequence: CASSGRSVSV. V is TRBV6-1 and J is TRBJ1-1. The CDR3 has 10 residues if both end residues are counted. The germline CDR1 and CDR2 sequences are MNHNS and SASEGT.

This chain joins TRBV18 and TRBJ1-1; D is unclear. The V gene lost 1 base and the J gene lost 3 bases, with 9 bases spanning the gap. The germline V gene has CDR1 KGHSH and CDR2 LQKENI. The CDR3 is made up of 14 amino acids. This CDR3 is CASSPRQEDTEAFF. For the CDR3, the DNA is TGTGCCAGCTCACCACGGCAGGAGGACACTGAAGCTTTCTTT.

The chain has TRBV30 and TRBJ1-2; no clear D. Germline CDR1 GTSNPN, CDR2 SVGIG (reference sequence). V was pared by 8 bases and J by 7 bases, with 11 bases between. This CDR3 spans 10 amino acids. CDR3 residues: CALEPGGYTF. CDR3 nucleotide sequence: TGTGCCCTAGAACCCGGTGGCTACACCTTC.

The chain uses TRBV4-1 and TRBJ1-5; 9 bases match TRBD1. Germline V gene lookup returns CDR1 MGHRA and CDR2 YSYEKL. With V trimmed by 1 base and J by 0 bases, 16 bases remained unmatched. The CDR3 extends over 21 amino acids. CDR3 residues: CASSQGMPPRDRVHSNQPQHF. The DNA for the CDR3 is TGCGCCAGCAGCCAAGGGATGCCGCCCCGGGACAGGGTACATAGCAATCAGCCCCAGCATTTT.

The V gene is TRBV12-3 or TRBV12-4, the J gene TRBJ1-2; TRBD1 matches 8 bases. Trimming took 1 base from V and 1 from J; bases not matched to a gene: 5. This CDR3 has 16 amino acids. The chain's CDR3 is CASSLGIGQGNYGYTF. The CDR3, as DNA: TGTGCCAGCAGTTTAGGAATAGGACAGGGTAACTATGGCTACACCTTC.

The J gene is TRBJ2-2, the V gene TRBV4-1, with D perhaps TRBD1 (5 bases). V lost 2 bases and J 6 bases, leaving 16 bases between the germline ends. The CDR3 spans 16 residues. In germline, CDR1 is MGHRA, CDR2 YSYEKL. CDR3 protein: CASSQPRAGKAGELFF. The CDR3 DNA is TGCGCCAGCAGCCAACCTCGGGCAGGGAAAGCCGGGGAGCTGTTTTTT.

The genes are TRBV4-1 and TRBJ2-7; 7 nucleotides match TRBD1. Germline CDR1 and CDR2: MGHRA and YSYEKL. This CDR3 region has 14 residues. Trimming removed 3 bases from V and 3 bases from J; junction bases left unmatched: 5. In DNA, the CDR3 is TGCGCCAGCAGCCATGGGCCAGGGGGCTACGAGCAGTACTTC. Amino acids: CASSHGPGGYEQYF.

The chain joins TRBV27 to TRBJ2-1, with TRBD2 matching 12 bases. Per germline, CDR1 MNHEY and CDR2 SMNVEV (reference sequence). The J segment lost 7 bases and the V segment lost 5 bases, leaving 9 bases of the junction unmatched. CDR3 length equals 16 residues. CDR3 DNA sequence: TGTGCCAGCAGTACCCCCGTGACTAGCGGGAGTAATGAGCAGTTCTTC. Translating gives CASSTPVTSGSNEQFF.

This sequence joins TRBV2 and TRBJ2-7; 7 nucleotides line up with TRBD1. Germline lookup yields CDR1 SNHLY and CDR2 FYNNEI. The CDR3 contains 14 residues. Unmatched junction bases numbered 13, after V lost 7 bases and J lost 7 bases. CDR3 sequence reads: CASTPTRGLTEQYF. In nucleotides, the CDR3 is TGTGCCAGCACTCCGACGAGGGGGCTTACTGAGCAGTACTTC.

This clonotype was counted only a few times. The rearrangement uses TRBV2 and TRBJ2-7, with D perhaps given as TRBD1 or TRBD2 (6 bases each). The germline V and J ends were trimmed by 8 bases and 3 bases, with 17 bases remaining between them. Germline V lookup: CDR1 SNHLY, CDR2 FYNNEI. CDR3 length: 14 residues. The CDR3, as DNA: TGTGCCAGCCGGCCGGGGGCAGAATACTACGAGCAGTACTTC. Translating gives CASRPGAEYYEQYF.

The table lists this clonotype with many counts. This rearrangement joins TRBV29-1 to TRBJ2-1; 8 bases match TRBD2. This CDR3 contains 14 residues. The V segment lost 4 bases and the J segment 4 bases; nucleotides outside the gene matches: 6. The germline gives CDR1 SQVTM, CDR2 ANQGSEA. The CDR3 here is CSVGYAGGYNEQFF. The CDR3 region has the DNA TGCAGCGTTGGTTATGCGGGGGGATACAATGAGCAGTTCTTC.

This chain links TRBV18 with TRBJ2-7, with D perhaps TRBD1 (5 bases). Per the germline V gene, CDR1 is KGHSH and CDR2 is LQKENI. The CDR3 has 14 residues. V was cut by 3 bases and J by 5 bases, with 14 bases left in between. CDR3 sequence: CASSPEQDYDEQYF. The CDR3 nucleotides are TGTGCCAGCTCACCGGAACAGGATTACGACGAGCAGTACTTC.

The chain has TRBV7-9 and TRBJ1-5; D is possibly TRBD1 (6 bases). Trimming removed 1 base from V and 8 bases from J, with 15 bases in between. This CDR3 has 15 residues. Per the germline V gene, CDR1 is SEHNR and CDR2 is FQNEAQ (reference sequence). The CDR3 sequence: CASSLGAGGLEPQHF. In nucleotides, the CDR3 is TGTGCCAGCAGCTTAGGGGCTGGGGGCCTGGAGCCCCAGCATTTT.

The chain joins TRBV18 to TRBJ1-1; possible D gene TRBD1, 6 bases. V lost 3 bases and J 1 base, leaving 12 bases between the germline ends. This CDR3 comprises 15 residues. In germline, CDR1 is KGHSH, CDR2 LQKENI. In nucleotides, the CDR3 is TGTGCCAGCTCACCCGCCGGACAGAGGAACACTGAAGCTTTCTTT. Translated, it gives CASSPAGQRNTEAFF.

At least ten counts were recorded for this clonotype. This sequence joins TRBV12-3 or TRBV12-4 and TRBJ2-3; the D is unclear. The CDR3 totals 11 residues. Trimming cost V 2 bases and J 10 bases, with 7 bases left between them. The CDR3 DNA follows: TGTGCCAGCAGTTTAACGGATGCGCAGTATTTT. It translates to CASSLTDAQYF.

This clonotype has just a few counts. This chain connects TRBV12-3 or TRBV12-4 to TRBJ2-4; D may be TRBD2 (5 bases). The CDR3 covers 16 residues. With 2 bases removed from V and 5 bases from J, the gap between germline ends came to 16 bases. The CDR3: CASSLSLSGNQNIQYF. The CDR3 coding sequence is TGTGCCAGCAGTTTAAGCCTGTCGGGGAACCAAAACATTCAGTACTTC.

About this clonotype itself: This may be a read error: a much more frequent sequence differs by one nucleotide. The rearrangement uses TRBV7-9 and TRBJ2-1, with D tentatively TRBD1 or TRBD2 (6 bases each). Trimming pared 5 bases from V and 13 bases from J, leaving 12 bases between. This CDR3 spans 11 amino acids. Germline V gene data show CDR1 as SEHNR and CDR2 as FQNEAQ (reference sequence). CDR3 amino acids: CASSRGQTQFF. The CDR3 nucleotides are TGTGCCAGCAGCCGGGGGCAGACCCAGTTCTTC.